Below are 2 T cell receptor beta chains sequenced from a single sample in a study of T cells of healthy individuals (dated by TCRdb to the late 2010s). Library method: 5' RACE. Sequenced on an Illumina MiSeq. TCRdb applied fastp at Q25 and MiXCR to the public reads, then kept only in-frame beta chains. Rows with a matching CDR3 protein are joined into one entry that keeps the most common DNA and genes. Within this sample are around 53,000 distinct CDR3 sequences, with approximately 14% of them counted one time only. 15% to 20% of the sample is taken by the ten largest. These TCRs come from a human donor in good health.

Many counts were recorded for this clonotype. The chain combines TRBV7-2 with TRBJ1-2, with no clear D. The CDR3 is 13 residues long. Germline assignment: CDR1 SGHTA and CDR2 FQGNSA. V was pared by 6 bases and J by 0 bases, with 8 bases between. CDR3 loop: CASRPTPNYGYTF. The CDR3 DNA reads TGTGCCAGCAGACCAACACCTAACTATGGCTACACCTTC. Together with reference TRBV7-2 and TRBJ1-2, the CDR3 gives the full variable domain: GAGVSQSPSNKVTEKGKDVELRCDPISGHTALYWYRQSLGQGLEFLIYFQGNSAPDKSGLPSDRFSAERTGGSVSTLTIQRTQQEDSAVYLCASRPTPNYGYTFGSGTRLTVV.

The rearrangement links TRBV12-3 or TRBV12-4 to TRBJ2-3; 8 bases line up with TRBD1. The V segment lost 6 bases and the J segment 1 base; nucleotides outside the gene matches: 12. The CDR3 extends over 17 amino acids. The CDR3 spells CASSRYGQGLRTDTQYF. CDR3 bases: TGTGCCAGCAGCCGATACGGACAGGGCCTACGCACAGATACGCAGTATTTT.